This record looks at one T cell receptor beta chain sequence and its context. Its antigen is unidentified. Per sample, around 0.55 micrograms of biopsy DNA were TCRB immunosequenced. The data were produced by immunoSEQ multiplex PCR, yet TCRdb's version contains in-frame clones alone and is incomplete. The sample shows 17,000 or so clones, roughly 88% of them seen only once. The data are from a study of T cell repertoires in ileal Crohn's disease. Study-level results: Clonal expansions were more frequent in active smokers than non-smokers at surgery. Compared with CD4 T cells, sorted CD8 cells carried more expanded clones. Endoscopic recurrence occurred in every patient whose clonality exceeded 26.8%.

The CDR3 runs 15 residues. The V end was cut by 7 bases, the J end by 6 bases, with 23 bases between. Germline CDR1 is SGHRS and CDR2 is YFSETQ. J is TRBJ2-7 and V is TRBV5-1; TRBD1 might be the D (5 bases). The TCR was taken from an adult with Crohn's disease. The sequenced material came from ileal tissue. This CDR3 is CASGLRWGGLSEQYF. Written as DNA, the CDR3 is TGCGCCAGCGGCCTCCGGTGGGGCGGATTGAGCGAGCAGTACTTC.